Below are 17 T cell receptor beta chains sequenced from a single sample in a study of T cells in Graves' hyperthyroidism and ophthalmopathy. It was RNA transcripts that yielded the amplified TCR beta CDR3 regions. In the first-round RT-PCR of the TCR CDR3, the HTBI primer set was used. TCRdb redid the calling of the multiplex PCR reads with MiXCR, one entry per CDR3 protein. The data hold fewer than 650,000 distinct CDR3 sequences, with roughly 15% observed a single time. Specimen: blood. All receptors come from a woman aged 40-49 years with Graves' hyperthyroidism.

This clonotype was seen only a few times. The CDR3 DNA reads TGTGCCAGCAGTTTCTTTGGGACAGGGAAGGGGTACGAGCAGTACTTC. The encoded protein is CASSFFGTGKGYEQYF. The gene calls are TRBV12-3 or TRBV12-4 and TRBJ2-7; the match to TRBD1 covers 9 bases. This CDR3 spans 16 amino acids. J lost 4 bases, V lost 3 bases, and 10 bases had no gene match.

This clonotype was counted at least ten times. The chain has TRBV3-1 and TRBJ2-2; D possibly corresponds to TRBD1 (6 bases). The length of the CDR3 is 18 residues. The V gene's germline CDR1 is LGHDT and CDR2 YNNKEL (reference sequence). V dropped 1 base and J dropped 0 bases, with 15 bases sitting between them. CDR3 DNA sequence: TGTGCCAGCAGCCAAGGATACAGGGCCCCTACGAACACCGGGGAGCTGTTTTTT. It encodes CASSQGYRAPTNTGELFF.

As DNA, the CDR3 is TGTGCCAGCTCATACACTAGAGGACAGGGCAATCAGCCCCAGCATTTT. The encoded protein is CASSYTRGQGNQPQHF. J is TRBJ1-5 and V is TRBV18, with 7 positions matching TRBD1. J lost 2 bases, V lost 5 bases, and 9 bases had no gene match. The germline V gene has CDR1 KGHSH and CDR2 LQKENI. There are 16 residues in the CDR3.

In its sample, this clonotype was seen a few times. The chain uses TRBV6-5 and TRBJ2-3, with D unclear. This CDR3 spans 15 amino acids. Germline CDR1 MNHEY, CDR2 SVGAGI. V was cut by 3 bases and J by 1 base, with 11 bases left in between. CDR3 sequence: CASSYRFAGTDTQYF. For the CDR3, the DNA is TGTGCCAGCAGTTATCGTTTCGCAGGCACAGATACGCAGTATTTT.

This clonotype was observed at least ten times. The rearrangement joins TRBV3-1 to TRBJ1-1; 7 positions agree with TRBD1. The CDR3 contains 14 residues. The germline gives CDR1 LGHDT, CDR2 YNNKEL (reference sequence). Losses at the gene ends were 3 bases for V and 3 bases for J; bases not matched to a gene: 4. The CDR3 region is CASSHEQGDTEAFF. CDR3 DNA sequence: TGTGCCAGCAGCCACGAGCAGGGGGACACTGAAGCTTTCTTT.

The chain carries TRBV4-2 and TRBJ1-3; D gene ambiguous. CDR1 is LGHNA, CDR2 YNFKEQ, per germline. The CDR3 has 16 residues. Trimming took off 0 bases at V and 0 bases at J, with 9 bases between the two ends. The CDR3 reads CASSQDRQLSGNTIYF. CDR3 in DNA: TGTGCCAGCAGCCAAGATAGGCAACTCTCTGGAAACACCATATATTTT.

This clonotype was observed many times. One end of the junction does not line up with germline, which may come from a read error. V usage is TRBV10-3 and J usage is TRBJ2-7, with 12 bases matching TRBD2. CDR3 length: 15 amino acids. Germline V gene data show CDR1 as ENHRY and CDR2 as SYGVKD. In nucleotides, the CDR3 is TGTGCCATCAGGGCGACTAGCGGGAGCTCCTACGAGCAATACTTC. This encodes CAIRATSGSSYEQYF.

With respect to this clonotype: Relative to the germline gene, one junction end is altered; a read error may explain this. The chain recombines TRBV28 with TRBJ2-2, with D perhaps TRBD2 (6 bases). Germline loops: CDR1 MDHEN, CDR2 SYDVKM. The CDR3 consists of 15 residues. This CDR3 is CASTSGVANTGGLFF. Here the CDR3 DNA reads TGTGCCAGCACCTCTGGGGTTGCGAACACCGGGGGGCTGTTTTTT.

The J gene is TRBJ2-7, the V gene TRBV29-1; D uncertain. In germline, CDR1 is SQVTM, CDR2 ANQGSEA. The CDR3 is made up of 13 amino acids. V gave up 6 bases and J gave up 3 bases, with 15 bases separating them. CDR3 loop: CSVSGPTLYEQYF. The CDR3 DNA reads TGCAGCGTATCAGGACCAACCCTCTACGAGCAGTACTTC.

This clonotype appeared many times. The chain carries TRBV28 and TRBJ2-1; D uncertain. Germline lookup yields CDR1 MDHEN and CDR2 SYDVKM. The V end lost 6 bases, the J end lost 5 bases, and 17 bases lay between the germline ends. The CDR3 is made up of 15 amino acids. Here the CDR3 DNA reads TGTGCCAGCAGAGGTAGAAGGGCCTGGGACAATGAGCAGTTCTTC. The encoded protein is CASRGRRAWDNEQFF.

The V call is TRBV9, the J call TRBJ2-1, with TRBD1 matching 7 bases. The CDR3 has 15 amino acids. In germline, CDR1 is SGDLS, CDR2 YYNGEE. V shed 0 bases and J 5 bases; nucleotides not matched to a gene: 5. The CDR3 here is CASSVATGTDNEQFF. The CDR3 DNA reads as TGTGCCAGCAGCGTAGCGACAGGGACCGACAATGAGCAGTTCTTC. The whole variable domain, filled in from reference TRBV9 and TRBJ2-1, reads DSGVTQTPKHLITATGQRVTLRCSPRSGDLSVYWYQQSLDQGLQFLIQYYNGEERAKGNILERFSAQQFPDLHSELNLSSLELGDSALYFCASSVATGTDNEQFFGPGTRLTVL.

This clonotype was seen at least ten times. This chain links TRBV30 with TRBJ2-4; 9 nucleotides line up with TRBD2. The germline CDR1 and CDR2 sequences are GTSNPN and SVGIG (reference sequence). The CDR3 totals 13 residues. The trim removed 5 bases at V and 6 bases at J, leaving 5 bases unmatched. CDR3 bases: TGTGCCTGGGGCGGGACTAGCAGAAACATTCAGTACTTC. Encoded protein: CAWGGTSRNIQYF.

V is TRBV28 and J is TRBJ1-4; D uncertain. The CDR3 totals 15 residues. The V and J ends lost 2 bases and 0 bases respectively, with 7 bases between them. The germline V gene encodes CDR1 MDHEN and CDR2 SYDVKM. CDR3 DNA: TGTGCCAGCAGTTTACTCCTACCAACTAATGAAAAACTGTTTTTT. As protein: CASSLLLPTNEKLFF.

V usage is TRBV6-2 or TRBV6-3 and J usage is TRBJ2-1; maybe TRBD2 (7 bases). V gave up 6 bases and J gave up 1 base, with 19 bases separating them. Germline values: CDR1 MNHEY, CDR2 SVGEGT. The CDR3 extends over 17 amino acids. For the CDR3, the DNA is TGTGCCAGCAGCCCAGGAGGGGGGGGGATGTCCTACAATGAGCAGTTCTTC. This translates into CASSPGGGGMSYNEQFF.

This clonotype has at least ten counts. This sequence joins TRBV28 and TRBJ1-2; the D gene is possibly TRBD1 (5 bases). CDR1 and CDR2 from the germline V gene are MDHEN and SYDVKM. V was pared by 3 bases and J by 4 bases, with 15 bases between. This CDR3 is built from 15 residues. CDR3 in DNA: TGTGCCAGCAGTTTGACGGCCGGGACTCTCTATGGCTACACCTTC. This encodes CASSLTAGTLYGYTF.

The rearrangement links TRBV6-1 to TRBJ1-5, with D perhaps TRBD1 (5 bases). The length of the CDR3 is 15 residues. Germline V lookup: CDR1 MNHNS, CDR2 SASEGT. V shed 1 base and J shed 7 bases, with 14 bases lying between them. CDR3 in amino acids: CASSEGGLGLQPQHF. The CDR3 DNA is TGTGCCAGCAGTGAAGGGGGTTTGGGACTCCAGCCCCAGCATTTT.

The chain couples TRBV10-3 to TRBJ2-4; D perhaps matches TRBD1 (6 bases). Trimming removed 0 bases from V and 0 bases from J, with 12 bases in between. This CDR3 has 17 amino acids. Germline V gene data show CDR1 as ENHRY and CDR2 as SYGVKD. Here the CDR3 reads CAISESGQDLAKNIQYF. Written as DNA, the CDR3 is TGTGCCATCAGTGAGTCGGGACAAGACCTAGCCAAAAACATTCAGTACTTC.